This T cell receptor beta chain is from a study of Graves' ophthalmopathy and Graves' hyperthyroidism. The study's findings and limits: The model achieved over 60% sensitivity and about 76% specificity for ophthalmopathy progression. Sensitivity of around 86% and specificity of nearly 82% were achieved when a 13-signature model separated ophthalmopathy from stable hyperthyroidism.

TCR beta CDR3 regions were amplified from RNA transcripts. First-round RT-PCR employed HTBI primers, with a second-round multiplex PCR after it. TCRdb re-derived calls from the multiplex PCR reads in MiXCR, one entry per CDR3 protein. The sample carries about 1.1 million distinct CDR3 sequences, approximately 35% recorded once. This clonotype was detected only a few times. Its antigen is not identified. Lactation, pregnancy, uncontrolled infections and other autoimmune diseases were all grounds for excluding patients. Trimming left V 5 bases short and J 3 bases short, with 11 bases between. Germline V gives CDR1 LNHNV, CDR2 YYDKDF (reference sequence). This CDR3 has 13 residues.

Specimen: peripheral blood or thyroid tissue (not recorded which). The TCR sequence derives from an adult man with Graves' hyperthyroidism. The V and J genes are TRBV15 and TRBJ2-7; D remains ambiguous. The CDR3 DNA reads as TGTGCCACCAGCTCGATACCCAGCTACGAGCAGTACTTC. This gives the protein CATSSIPSYEQYF.